What follows is one T cell receptor beta chain and its context. Its target is not known. The sample originates from a study of blood T cells in healthy people across ages. With a J-beta primer mix and a sample-barcoded 5' primer, a second PCR ran 7 to 11 cycles. Via MiXCR, TCRdb re-called the 5' RACE reads, giving one row per CDR3 protein. The sample holds about 930,000 distinct CDR3 sequences, 25% to 35% seen once. Germline V CDR1 and CDR2: MNHEY, SVGEGT. There are 15 residues in the CDR3. Losses at the gene ends were 6 bases for V and 2 bases for J; bases not matched to a gene: 7. Study-level findings and limits: The unknown donor CMV status may have confounded expanded clonotype changes.

This sample was shared with a second study, whose subject was T cells of mothers and their children. As that report states: Each child gave some 3 million TCR beta CDR3 reads (each mother, over 8.5 million). With unrelated pairs as the comparison, related mother-child pairs had a slightly higher overlap that was not significant.

This chain links TRBV6-2 or TRBV6-3 with TRBJ1-2; TRBD1 matches at 9 bases. What was sequenced was blood. The receptor comes from a woman aged 35 to 49 in good health. The CDR3 loop reads CASRRDRATNYGYTF. In DNA, the CDR3 is TGTGCCAGCAGGAGGGACAGGGCCACAAACTATGGCTACACCTTC.